Only a few counts were recorded for the clone carrying this T cell receptor (beta chain). Its target is not known. CDR3 length: 11 residues. V shed 2 bases and J shed 8 bases, with 9 bases lying between them. Germline V gene data show CDR1 as SQVTM and CDR2 as ANQGSEA. These data come from a study of cytotoxic CD8 clonotypes in ibrutinib-treated CLL. Study-level background: Among the patients, some eleven presented as relapsed/refractory and about 16 as treatment-naive; 17 showed unmutated IGHV.

The repertoire was sequenced with immunoSEQ multiplex PCR; TCRdb's copy has only in-frame clones and lacks some. Of 200,000 or so clones listed, 70% are singletons. General study points: Clonality went up at the time of ibrutinib response, stayed stable in sustained remission, and later dropped back toward its baseline level at progression.

The sample here was PBMCs, taken after 12 months of ibrutinib treatment. This chain links TRBV29-1 with TRBJ1-2, with D hard to call. This sequence originates from a human donor with chronic lymphocytic leukemia. The CDR3 region has the DNA TGCAGCGTTGAAAGGCATGGGGGCTACACCTTC. Encoded protein: CSVERHGGYTF.